The clone carrying this T cell receptor (beta chain) has only a few counts. Its antigen is not identified. This specimen comes from a study of cytomegalovirus exposure and HLA in healthy donors. Study context: Earlier, 200 million or so T cells were analyzed, and approximately 110 million unique TCR beta sequences were found among them. Study observations and caveats: Most subjects had HLA-A and HLA-B alleles reportedly predicted accurately by TCR beta sequences. Some V segments, TRBV6-2 and TRBV6-3 among them, were indistinguishable and were therefore excluded. Later work found most CMV-associated TCR beta chains apparently HLA-restricted.

PCR employed 60 Vbeta and 13 Jbeta primers. Assay used: immunoSEQ multiplex PCR; TCRdb lists only in-frame clones, some missing. The sample has 100,000 or so clones; 13% to 15% are singletons. The V gene lost 0 bases and the J gene lost 1 base, with 11 bases spanning the gap. CDR1 is MNHNS and CDR2 is SASEGT in the germline V gene. The CDR3 is 16 amino acids. This clonotype originated in a female donor in good health and CMV-seronegative. V and J are TRBV6-1 and TRBJ2-3; possibly TRBD2 for D (5 bases). What was sequenced was PBMCs. This CDR3 reads CASSEALGLRTDTQYF. DNA for the CDR3: TGTGCCAGCAGTGAAGCGCTTGGACTTCGCACAGATACGCAGTATTTT.